Described below is a single T cell receptor (beta chain) sequence and its context. The repertoire was sequenced with immunoSEQ multiplex PCR; TCRdb's copy has only in-frame clones and lacks some. The sample lists approximately 100,000 clones, about 79% occurring once. The source of the sample is a study of blood T cell repertoires in COVID-19. CDR3 length: 16 amino acids. CDR1 and CDR2 (germline): SGHNT, YYREEE (reference sequence). J gave up 2 bases and V 3 bases, and 7 bases lay outside the gene matches. The clonotype was recovered from a woman of 80 years or more with active or convalescent COVID-19. This chain connects TRBV5-4 to TRBJ1-3, with TRBD1 identical over 8 bases. The sequenced sample consisted of peripheral blood. Here the CDR3 reads CASSSGGQFTGNTIYF. CDR3 nucleotide sequence: TGTGCCAGCAGCTCAGGGGGCCAGTTTACTGGAAACACCATATATTTT. The full variable domain, completed using reference TRBV5-4 and TRBJ1-3, is ETGVTQSPTHLIKTRGQQVTLRCSSQSGHNTVSWYQQALGQGPQFIFQYYREEENGRGNFPPRFSGLQFPNYSSELNVNALELDDSALYLCASSSGGQFTGNTIYFGEGSWLTVV.